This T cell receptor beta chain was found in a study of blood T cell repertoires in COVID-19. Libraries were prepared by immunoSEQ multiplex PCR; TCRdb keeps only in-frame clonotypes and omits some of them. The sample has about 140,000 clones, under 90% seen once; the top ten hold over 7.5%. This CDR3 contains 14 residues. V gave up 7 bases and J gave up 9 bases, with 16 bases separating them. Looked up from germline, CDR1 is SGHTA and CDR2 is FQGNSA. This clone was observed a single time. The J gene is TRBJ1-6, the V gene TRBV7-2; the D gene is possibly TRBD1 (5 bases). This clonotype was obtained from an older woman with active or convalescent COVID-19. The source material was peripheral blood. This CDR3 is CASTFRDLSSPLHF. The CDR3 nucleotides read TGTGCCAGCACCTTCAGGGATCTAAGTTCACCCCTCCACTTT.